The 15 T cell receptor beta chains below come from one sample, sequenced in a study of blood T cell repertoires in COVID-19 (dated by TCRdb to 2020 to 2021). Library preparation used the immunoSEQ multiplex PCR assay. This immuneACCESS table, as held by TCRdb, lists in-frame sequences with V and J called but not all clones. Of the missing ones, under half trace to an unresolved V gene in checked studies; the others have no known cause. This sample holds roughly 30,000 clones; about 89% were observed only once. The ten biggest clones cover roughly 3.9% of the sample. The sequenced material came from peripheral blood. The receptors stem from a human donor in a cohort sampled during active COVID-19.

The gene calls are TRBV15 and TRBJ2-3; 7 positions match TRBD2. With 0 bases clipped from V and 5 bases from J, the junction kept 8 bases outside the gene matches. Germline values: CDR1 LNHNV, CDR2 YYDKDF (reference sequence). CDR3 length: 16 amino acids. The CDR3 is CATSRDGGLGGDTQYF. In DNA, the CDR3 is TGTGCCACCAGCAGAGACGGAGGACTAGGAGGAGATACGCAGTATTTT.

V usage is TRBV30 and J usage is TRBJ1-2; 7 bases are a match to TRBD1. Germline V gene data show CDR1 as GTSNPN and CDR2 as SVGIG (reference sequence). The CDR3 has 14 residues. V was clipped by 3 bases and J by 8 bases; unmatched bases: 12. CDR3 sequence (DNA): TGTGCCTGGAGACTTAATTGGGACAGCGGAGGCTACACCTTC. It yields the protein CAWRLNWDSGGYTF. Full variable domain (missing parts from reference TRBV30 and TRBJ1-2): SQTIHQWPATLVQPVGSPLSLECTVEGTSNPNLYWYRQAAGRGLQLLFYSVGIGQISSEVPQNLSASRPQDRQFILSSKKLLLSDSGFYLCAWRLNWDSGGYTFGSGTRLTVV.

This clone was detected only a few times. The V and J genes are TRBV7-9 and TRBJ2-7; 7 bases are a match to TRBD1. V was pared by 5 bases and J by 3 bases, with 7 bases of the junction left unmatched. Germline-derived CDR1 and CDR2 are SEHNR and FQNEAQ (reference sequence). The CDR3 sequence is 14 residues long. The CDR3 is CASSPQQGLYEQYF. Here the CDR3 DNA reads TGTGCCAGCAGCCCGCAACAGGGGCTCTACGAGCAGTACTTC.

This chain uses TRBV19 with TRBJ2-1; D might be TRBD2 (6 bases). V lost 3 bases to trimming and J lost 3 bases, with 12 bases between them. This CDR3 has 15 residues. Germline values: CDR1 LNHDA, CDR2 SQIVND (reference sequence). The chain's CDR3 is CASSMAGILYNEQFF. CDR3 in DNA: TGTGCCAGTAGTATGGCGGGGATCCTCTACAATGAGCAGTTCTTC.

This rearrangement joins TRBV18 to TRBJ2-2, with no clear D. CDR1 is KGHSH and CDR2 is LQKENI in the germline V gene. CDR3 size: 13 residues. Trimming left V 2 bases short and J 4 bases short, with 5 bases between. CDR3 coding DNA: TGTGCCAGCTCACCAACGGGCACCGGGGAGCTGTTTTTT. It specifies CASSPTGTGELFF.

The rearrangement links TRBV14 to TRBJ2-5; 12 bases map to TRBD2. Germline V gene data show CDR1 as SGHDN and CDR2 as FVKESK. V was clipped by 4 bases and J by 2 bases; unmatched bases: 5. The length of the CDR3 is 16 residues. This chain's CDR3 is CASSLRLAGEQETQYF. In DNA form, the CDR3 reads TGTGCCAGCAGCCTCAGACTAGCGGGGGAGCAAGAGACCCAGTACTTC.

This clone has a single count. This chain joins TRBV29-1 and TRBJ2-7, with a tentative D call TRBD1 (6 bases). Germline lookup yields CDR1 SQVTM and CDR2 ANQGSEA. The CDR3 is 14 residues long. V dropped 2 bases and J dropped 3 bases, with 14 bases sitting between them. The CDR3 region is CSVELGRGRYEQYF. CDR3 in DNA: TGCAGCGTTGAACTTGGCAGGGGCCGCTACGAGCAGTACTTC.

J is TRBJ2-1 and V is TRBV27; D possibly corresponds to TRBD2 (7 bases). Trimming left V 4 bases short and J 7 bases short, with 17 bases between. The CDR3 spans 15 residues. Germline V gene data show CDR1 as MNHEY and CDR2 as SMNVEV (reference sequence). CDR3: CASSSSGGPINEQFF. DNA for the CDR3: TGTGCCAGCAGTTCCTCCGGGGGGCCGATAAATGAGCAGTTCTTC.

The chain uses TRBV5-1 and TRBJ1-2; 9 nucleotides line up with TRBD1. In germline, CDR1 is SGHRS, CDR2 YFSETQ. The J segment lost 4 bases and the V segment lost 0 bases, leaving 13 bases of the junction unmatched. This CDR3 spans 18 amino acids. The CDR3 DNA reads as TGCGCCAGCAGCTTGGCGAGGACAGGGGCCCTATCGGGCTATGGCTACACCTTC. This sequence encodes CASSLARTGALSGYGYTF.

V and J are TRBV11-2 and TRBJ2-3, with TRBD2 matching over 8 bases. Per the germline V gene, CDR1 is SGHAT and CDR2 is FQNNGV. There are 18 residues in the CDR3. V was clipped by 1 base and J by 2 bases; unmatched bases: 11. The CDR3 reads CASSLAGQRGSFTDTQYF. In DNA form, the CDR3 reads TGTGCCAGCAGCTTAGCTGGGCAGCGGGGGTCCTTCACAGATACGCAGTATTTT.

This sequence joins TRBV13 and TRBJ2-5; TRBD2 might be the D (5 bases). The CDR3 runs 14 residues. Trimming pared 1 base from V and 1 base from J, leaving 7 bases between. CDR1 is PRHDT, CDR2 FYEKMQ, per germline (reference sequence). CDR3 amino acids: CASSLDRGQETQYF. The CDR3 DNA follows: TGTGCCAGCAGCTTAGATCGGGGCCAAGAGACCCAGTACTTC.

The chain has TRBV24-1 and TRBJ2-1, with 10 bases lining up with TRBD2. This CDR3 has 16 amino acids. V was clipped by 3 bases and J by 3 bases; unmatched bases: 4. The germline CDR1 and CDR2 sequences are KGHDR and SFDVKD. The CDR3 nucleotides read TGTGCCACCAGTGATCCAGCGGGGGGGCGCTACAATGAGCAGTTCTTC. This encodes CATSDPAGGRYNEQFF.

This clone is a singleton in its sample. The chain uses TRBV5-6 and TRBJ2-7, with 14 bases aligning to TRBD2. Germline CDR1 is SGHDT and CDR2 is YYEEEE. Unmatched junction bases numbered 9, after V lost 4 bases and J lost 3 bases. The CDR3 is 17 residues long. The CDR3 DNA reads TGTGCCAGCAGCCAGACTAGCGGGGGGGCCCTCCGCTACGAGCAGTACTTC. It codes for CASSQTSGGALRYEQYF.

The chain is built from TRBV5-5 and TRBJ2-5; 11 bases are shared with TRBD2. Germline V lookup: CDR1 SGHKS, CDR2 YYEKEE (reference sequence). The CDR3 consists of 18 residues. V shed 4 bases, J shed 4 bases, and the junction held 15 bases outside the gene matches. CDR3 region: CASSTSWASGGLGETQYF. CDR3 bases: TGTGCCAGCAGCACATCTTGGGCTAGCGGGGGGTTGGGAGAGACCCAGTACTTC.

The V call is TRBV6-5, the J call TRBJ2-7, with TRBD2 matching over 12 bases. The ends lost 4 bases at V and 7 bases at J; junction bases unmatched: 8. Germline V gives CDR1 MNHEY, CDR2 SVGAGI. This CDR3 has 15 amino acids. The CDR3 DNA is TGTGCCAGCAGTTCCTCTAGCGGGGGGGCCGGGGAGCAGTACTTC. Amino acids: CASSSSSGGAGEQYF.